This note documents a single TCR beta chain sequence. Clones were sequenced by immunoSEQ multiplex PCR, and TCRdb holds only the in-frame ones, with some missing. This table has about 61,000 clones, approximately 77% appearing once. The V and J ends lost 4 bases and 4 bases, in that order; junction bases with no gene match: 12. The CDR3 is made up of 17 amino acids. Germline CDR1 and CDR2: MGHRA and YSYEKL. These data come from a study of OX40 agonist ivuxolimab in advanced cancers. The chain combines TRBV4-1 with TRBJ1-2, with TRBD1 identical over 10 bases. The source was CD4+ or CD8+ T cells sorted from blood, collected in a trial of the OX40 agonist ivuxolimab. This clonotype originated in an adult with an advanced solid tumor such as melanoma, head and neck, liver or kidney cancer. CDR3 coding DNA: TGCGCCAGCAGCCGCGAACCGACAGGGGGCCCAACCTATGGCTACACCTTC. Its protein is CASSREPTGGPTYGYTF.